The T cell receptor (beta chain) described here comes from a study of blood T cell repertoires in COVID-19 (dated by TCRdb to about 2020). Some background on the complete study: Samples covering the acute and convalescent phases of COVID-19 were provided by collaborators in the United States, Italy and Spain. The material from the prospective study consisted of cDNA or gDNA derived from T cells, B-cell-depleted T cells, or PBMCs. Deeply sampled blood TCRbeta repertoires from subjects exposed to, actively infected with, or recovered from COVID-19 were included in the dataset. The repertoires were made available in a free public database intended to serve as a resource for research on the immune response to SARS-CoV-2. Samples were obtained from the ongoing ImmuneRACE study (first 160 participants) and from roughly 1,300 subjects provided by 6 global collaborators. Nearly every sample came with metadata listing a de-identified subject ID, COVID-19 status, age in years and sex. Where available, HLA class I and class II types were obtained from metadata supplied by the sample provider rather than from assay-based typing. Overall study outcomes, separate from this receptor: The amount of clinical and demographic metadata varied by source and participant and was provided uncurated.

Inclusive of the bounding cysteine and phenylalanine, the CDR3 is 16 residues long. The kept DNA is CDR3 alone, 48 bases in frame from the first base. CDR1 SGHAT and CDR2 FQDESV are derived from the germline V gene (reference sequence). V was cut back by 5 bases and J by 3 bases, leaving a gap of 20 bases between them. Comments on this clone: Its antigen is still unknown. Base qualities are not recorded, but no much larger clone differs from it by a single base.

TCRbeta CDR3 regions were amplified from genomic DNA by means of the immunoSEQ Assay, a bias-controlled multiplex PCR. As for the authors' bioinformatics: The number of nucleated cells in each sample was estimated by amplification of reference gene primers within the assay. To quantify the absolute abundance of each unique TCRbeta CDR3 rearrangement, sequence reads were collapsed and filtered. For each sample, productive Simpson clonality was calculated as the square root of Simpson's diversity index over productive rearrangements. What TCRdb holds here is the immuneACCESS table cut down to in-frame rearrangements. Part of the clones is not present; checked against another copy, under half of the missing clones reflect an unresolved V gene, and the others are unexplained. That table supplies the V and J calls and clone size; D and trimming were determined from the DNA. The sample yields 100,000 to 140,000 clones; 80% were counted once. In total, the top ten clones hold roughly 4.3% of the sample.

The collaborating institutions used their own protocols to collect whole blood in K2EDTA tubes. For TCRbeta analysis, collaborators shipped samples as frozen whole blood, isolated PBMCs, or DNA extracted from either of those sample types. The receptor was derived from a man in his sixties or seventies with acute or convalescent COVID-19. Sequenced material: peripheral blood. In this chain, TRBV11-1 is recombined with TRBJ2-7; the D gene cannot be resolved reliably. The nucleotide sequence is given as TGTGCCAGCAGCGCACGGCCGGGTCCTTCAAACTACGAGCAGTACTTC. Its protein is CASSARPGPSNYEQYF.